The entry that follows covers one TCR beta chain sequence. Germline CDR1 reads SGDLS; CDR2 reads YYNGEE. The CDR3 sequence is 16 residues long. The sample belongs to a study of monozygotic twins with inflammatory bowel disease. TCRdb re-called the 5' RACE reads and catalogs CDR3 proteins one per entry, DNA excluded. Recorded here are about 200,000 distinct CDR3 sequences; the top ten clones represent approximately 7.7%. The chain couples TRBV9 to TRBJ2-6. The sequence was collected from a human donor with ulcerative colitis or Crohn's disease, or a healthy co-twin of an affected twin (not recorded which). The sequenced sample consisted of blood. The CDR3: CASSVAFASGANVLTF.